This T cell receptor (beta chain) was captured in a study of a mutant IDH1 vaccine in newly diagnosed glioma (dated by TCRdb to the early 2020s). Study-wide context: Across visits V03 through V10, patients got a total of eight vaccinations, given in weeks 1, 3, 5, 7, 11, 15, 19 and 23. Peripheral blood was collected at six visits: V03 (baseline), V05, V07, V10, V12 and V13. Prior to enrollment, standard therapy consisting of radiotherapy alone, temozolomide alone, or radiochemotherapy with temozolomide had been administered to patients, with the combination being received by most patients. Vaccination started 4-6 weeks after radiotherapy alone, or was given together with temozolomide cycles in the groups whose treatment included chemotherapy. Of the 25 to 40 patients who were treated, about 62% were male and around 40% were female, and the mean age was around 41 years. Longitudinal TCRB deep sequencing was performed for 20 to 30 treated patients wherever samples were available for exploratory analyses.

Receptor libraries were prepared by the immunoSEQ multiplex PCR assay. Rearranged TCR beta chain sequences were amplified using the hsTCRB Kit according to the manufacturer's protocol. An Illumina MiSeq was used to sequence the TCRB libraries. On the authors' methods: Demultiplexing, trimming and gene mapping were performed with the kit vendor's proprietary platform. TCRdb carries this immuneACCESS record with in-frame sequences only. Its versions omit some clonotypes, under half of them owing to an unresolved V gene in the studies checked, with the rest unexplained. V and J calls and clone size are those listed in that table; D and trimming were worked out from the DNA. This sample is represented by 27,000 or so clones; 70% to 85% of them were singletons. The ten largest clones represent about 7.7% of the sample. Of note for this clone: It lacks a known antigen. One base away there is no much larger clone; base qualities are not given.

From its cysteine to its phenylalanine, the CDR3 spans 15 amino acids. Only the CDR3 part of the read is kept: 45 bases, read in frame from the first base. Looking up the germline V gene yields CDR1 MNHEY and CDR2 SVGAGI. The V and J ends are trimmed by 0 bases and 5 bases, leaving 14 bases between them. The time point label, read with the paper, signifies: week 5, during vaccination. Each vaccine dose, consisting of 300 ug of a 20-mer mutant IDH1 peptide in Montanide, was administered subcutaneously with topical imiquimod. Donors had newly diagnosed WHO grade 3 or 4 IDH1-mutant astrocytomas with loss of nuclear ATRX. The samples were drawn from NOA16, a multicentre, single-arm, open-label phase I trial in Germany that tested a mutant IDH1 peptide vaccine in humans for the first time. Genomic DNA for TCRB sequencing was isolated from EDTA blood with the DNeasy Blood and Tissue Kit. Overall results and qualifications from the work: Changes in the top peripheral T cell clonotypes picked up by TCRB sequencing did not appear to be linked to pseudoprogression. According to the authors, sample limitations meant that analyses of patient blood samples could not be reproduced. Availability determined which PBMC samples were chosen for TCRB deep sequencing. Vaccine-induced immune responses across multiple MHC alleles were detected in approximately 93% of patients.

The V gene is TRBV6-5 and the J gene is TRBJ2-7; tentative D gene TRBD1, with 5 bases matching. The sequencing here drew on PBMCs, taken from a glioma patient whose treatment included an IDH1 peptide vaccine. This sequence originates from a man aged 40-49 years with glioma. Some clones in this sample may be carry-over from other donors' samples. The DNA sequence is as follows: TGTGCCAGCAGTTACTCGCAAGGGGCTCGCGACGAGCAGTACTTC. It is translated as CASSYSQGARDEQYF.